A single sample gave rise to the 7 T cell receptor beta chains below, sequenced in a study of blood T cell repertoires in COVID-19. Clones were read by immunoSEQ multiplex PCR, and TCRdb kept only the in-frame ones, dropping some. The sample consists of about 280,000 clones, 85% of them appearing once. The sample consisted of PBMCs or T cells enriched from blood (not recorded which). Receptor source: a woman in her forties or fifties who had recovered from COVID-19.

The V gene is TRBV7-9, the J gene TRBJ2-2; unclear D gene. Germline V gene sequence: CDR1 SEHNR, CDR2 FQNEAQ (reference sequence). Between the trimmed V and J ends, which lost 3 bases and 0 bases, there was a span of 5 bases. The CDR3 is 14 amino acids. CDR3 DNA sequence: TGTGCCAGCAGCTTTGAGACGAACACCGGGGAGCTGTTTTTT. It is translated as CASSFETNTGELFF.

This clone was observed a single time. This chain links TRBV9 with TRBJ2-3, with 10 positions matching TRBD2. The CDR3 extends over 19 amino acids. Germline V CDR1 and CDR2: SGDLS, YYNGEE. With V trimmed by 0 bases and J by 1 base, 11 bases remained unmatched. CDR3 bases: TGTGCCAGCAGCGTAGTAGGTTCTAGCGGGGGCATTGGCACAGATACGCAGTATTTT. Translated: CASSVVGSSGGIGTDTQYF.

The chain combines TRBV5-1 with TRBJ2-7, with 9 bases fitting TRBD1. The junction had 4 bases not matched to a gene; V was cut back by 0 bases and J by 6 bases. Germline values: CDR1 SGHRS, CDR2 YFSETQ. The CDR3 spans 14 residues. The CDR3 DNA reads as TGCGCCAGCAGCTTGGACAGGGGGCGCTTCGAGCAGTACTTC. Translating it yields CASSLDRGRFEQYF.

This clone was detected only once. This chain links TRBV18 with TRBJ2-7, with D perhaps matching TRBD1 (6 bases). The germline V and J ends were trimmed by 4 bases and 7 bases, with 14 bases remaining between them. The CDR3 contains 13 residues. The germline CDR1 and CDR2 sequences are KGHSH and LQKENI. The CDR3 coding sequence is TGTGCCAGCTCACGACAAGCAGGGGAAGAGCAGTACTTC. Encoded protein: CASSRQAGEEQYF.

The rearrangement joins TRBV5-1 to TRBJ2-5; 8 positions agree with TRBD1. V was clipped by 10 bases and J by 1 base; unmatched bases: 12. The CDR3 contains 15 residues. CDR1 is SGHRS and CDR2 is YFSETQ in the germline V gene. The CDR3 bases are TGCGCCTCTCAGTCGGGCAGGGGGCCCCAAGAGACCCAGTACTTC. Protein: CASQSGRGPQETQYF.

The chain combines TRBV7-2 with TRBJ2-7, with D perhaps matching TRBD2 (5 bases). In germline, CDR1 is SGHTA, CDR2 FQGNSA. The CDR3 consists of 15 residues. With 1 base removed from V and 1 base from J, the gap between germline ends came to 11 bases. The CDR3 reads CASSLVGEPSYEQYF. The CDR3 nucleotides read TGTGCCAGCAGCTTAGTCGGGGAGCCTTCCTACGAGCAGTACTTC.

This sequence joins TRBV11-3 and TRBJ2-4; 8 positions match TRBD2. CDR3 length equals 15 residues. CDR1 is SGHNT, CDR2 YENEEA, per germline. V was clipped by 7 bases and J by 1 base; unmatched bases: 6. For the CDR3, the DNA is TGTGCCAGCACCCGGGGGGGTTCCGCCAAAAACATTCAGTACTTC. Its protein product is CASTRGGSAKNIQYF.